The clone carrying this TCR beta chain was counted once. The sample comes from a study of blood T cell repertoires in COVID-19. TCRdb's copy holds only in-frame clones and misses some; the assay was immunoSEQ multiplex PCR. The sample includes about 100,000 clones, 90% to 95% of them seen just once. Trimming removed 3 bases from V and 0 bases from J; junction bases left unmatched: 3. CDR1 MDHEN and CDR2 SYDVKM come from the germline V gene. This CDR3 contains 15 residues. This TCR was sampled from a woman under 40 with acute or convalescent COVID-19. The chain uses TRBV28 and TRBJ2-5; 8 bases agree with TRBD2. The sample comprised peripheral blood. CDR3 sequence: CASSLGGGYQETQYF. The CDR3 nucleotides are TGTGCCAGCAGTTTGGGCGGGGGGTACCAAGAGACCCAGTACTTC.